This passage covers 6 T cell receptor beta chains from one sample sequenced in a study of T cells in localized non-small cell lung cancer. TCRdb's table, derived via immunoSEQ multiplex PCR, lists solely in-frame clones and lacks some. The top ten hold about 7.4% of the sample, which has around 6,700 clones, about 47% seen once. Sequenced material: lung tumor tissue, taken before any cancer treatment. The receptor source for this set is a man aged 40 to 70 with stage III lung adenocarcinoma.

This clone is deemed medium-sized. The rearrangement links TRBV6-8 to TRBJ1-2; 7 bases map to TRBD1. Germline CDR1 reads MNHGY; CDR2 reads SAAAGT. This CDR3 has 13 residues. The V gene end was trimmed by 2 bases and the J gene end by 3 bases; junction bases not matched to a gene: 0. The CDR3 bases are TGTGCCAGCAGTTACGACAGGGACTATGGCTACACCTTC. This gives the protein CASSYDRDYGYTF.

The chain employs TRBV18 and TRBJ1-1; no reliable D call. This CDR3 contains 13 residues. Germline CDR1 reads KGHSH; CDR2 reads LQKENI. Trimming left V 3 bases short and J 3 bases short, with 8 bases between. The CDR3, as DNA: TGTGCCAGCTCACCCTCCCGGGACACTGAAGCTTTCTTT. Residues: CASSPSRDTEAFF.

The chain has TRBV9 and TRBJ2-1; 7 nucleotides agree with TRBD1. This CDR3 has 16 amino acids. Per germline, CDR1 SGDLS and CDR2 YYNGEE. With V trimmed by 4 bases and J by 3 bases, 10 bases remained unmatched. CDR3 in DNA: TGTGCCAGCAGCACCACCGGGACAGCCCTCTACAATGAGCAGTTCTTC. Residues: CASSTTGTALYNEQFF.

A few counts support this clone. The chain joins TRBV5-1 to TRBJ1-1, with a tentative D call TRBD1 (6 bases). This CDR3 has 14 amino acids. CDR1 and CDR2 from the germline V gene are SGHRS and YFSETQ. Trimming took 4 bases from V and 2 from J, leaving 12 bases between them. CDR3: CASSLTGFNTEAFF. As DNA, the CDR3 is TGCGCCAGCAGCCTTACAGGGTTTAACACTGAAGCTTTCTTT.

This clone was counted a single time. This chain uses TRBV11-3 with TRBJ2-1, with TRBD2 matching over 10 bases. The CDR3 contains 18 residues. Germline CDR1 reads SGHNT; CDR2 reads YENEEA. Trimming at V came to 5 bases and at J to 0 bases, leaving 10 bases not matched to a gene. The CDR3 nucleotides are TGTGCCAGCAGCCCGAGGCCTAGCGGGGGACTCTCCTACAATGAGCAGTTCTTC. Translating gives CASSPRPSGGLSYNEQFF.

The chain joins TRBV19 to TRBJ2-1; either TRBD1 or TRBD2 may fit D (7 bases each). Germline assignment: CDR1 LNHDA and CDR2 SQIVND (reference sequence). V was pared by 7 bases and J by 3 bases, with 28 bases between. The CDR3 has 19 amino acids. CDR3 in DNA: TGTGCCAGTACCCAACAGGGGACTGGGGAAGCGGGGATCTACAATGAGCAGTTCTTC. Translated: CASTQQGTGEAGIYNEQFF.